This TCR beta chain came from a study of cytomegalovirus exposure and HLA in healthy donors. In the study overall: An earlier analysis found roughly 100 million unique TCR beta sequences from about 190 million T cells. Study-wide findings and caveats: Productive status was seen about 87% or about 30% of the time for most TCR beta V segments in an earlier analysis.

Points on this clone: Its antigen is currently unknown.

60 Vbeta and 13 Jbeta primers were used in PCR. Only in-frame clones appear in the TCRdb table, and some are missing; sequencing was by immunoSEQ multiplex PCR. The repertoire holds approximately 84,000 clones, with around four fifths as singletons. The CDR3 is made up of 18 amino acids. Germline-derived CDR1 and CDR2 are SGHRS and YFSETQ. Trimming at V came to 0 bases and at J to 1 base, leaving 11 bases not matched to a gene. The sample consisted of PBMCs. The sequence came from a male donor in good health and CMV-seropositive. The J gene is TRBJ1-1, the V gene TRBV5-1, with TRBD1 matching over 8 bases. CDR3 residues: CASSLAARTGLSNTEAFF. The CDR3, as DNA: TGCGCCAGCAGCTTGGCGGCTAGGACAGGGCTTTCGAACACTGAAGCTTTCTTT.